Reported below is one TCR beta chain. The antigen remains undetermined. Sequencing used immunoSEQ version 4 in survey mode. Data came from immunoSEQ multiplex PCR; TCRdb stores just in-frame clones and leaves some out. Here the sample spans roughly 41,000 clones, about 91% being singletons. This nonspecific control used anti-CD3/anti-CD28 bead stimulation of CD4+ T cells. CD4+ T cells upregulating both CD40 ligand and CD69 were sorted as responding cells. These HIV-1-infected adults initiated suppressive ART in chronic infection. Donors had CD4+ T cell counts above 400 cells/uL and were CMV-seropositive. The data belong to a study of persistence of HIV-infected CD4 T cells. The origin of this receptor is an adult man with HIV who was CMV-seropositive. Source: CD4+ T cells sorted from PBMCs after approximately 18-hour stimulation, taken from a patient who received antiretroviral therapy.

This CDR3 reads CASGLVQGATYGYTF. The CDR3 region has the DNA TGTGCTAGTGGTTTGGTACAGGGGGCAACCTATGGCTACACCTTC. The chain carries TRBV12-5 and TRBJ1-2; 9 positions match TRBD1. J lost 4 bases, V lost 0 bases, and 3 bases had no gene match. Germline values: CDR1 LGHNT, CDR2 FRNRAP. The CDR3 is 15 residues long.